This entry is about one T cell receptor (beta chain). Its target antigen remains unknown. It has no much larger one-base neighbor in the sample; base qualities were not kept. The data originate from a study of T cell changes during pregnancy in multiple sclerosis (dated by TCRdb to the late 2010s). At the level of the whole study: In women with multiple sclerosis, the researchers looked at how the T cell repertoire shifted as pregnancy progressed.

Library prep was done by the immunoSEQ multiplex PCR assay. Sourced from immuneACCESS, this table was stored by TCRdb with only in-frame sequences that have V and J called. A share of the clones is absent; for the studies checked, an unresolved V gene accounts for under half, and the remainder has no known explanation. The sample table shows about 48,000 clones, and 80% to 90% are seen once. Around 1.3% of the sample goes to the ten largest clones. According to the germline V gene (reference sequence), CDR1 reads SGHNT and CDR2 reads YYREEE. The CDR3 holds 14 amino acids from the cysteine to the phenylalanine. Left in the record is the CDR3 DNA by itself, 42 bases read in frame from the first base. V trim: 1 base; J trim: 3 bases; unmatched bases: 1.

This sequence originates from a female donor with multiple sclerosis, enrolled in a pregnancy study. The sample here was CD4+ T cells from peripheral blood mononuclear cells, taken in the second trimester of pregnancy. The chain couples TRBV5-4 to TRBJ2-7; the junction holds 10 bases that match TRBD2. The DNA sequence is TGTGCCAGCAGCTTGTCTAGCGGGAGCTACGAGCAGTACTTC. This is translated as CASSLSSGSYEQYF.